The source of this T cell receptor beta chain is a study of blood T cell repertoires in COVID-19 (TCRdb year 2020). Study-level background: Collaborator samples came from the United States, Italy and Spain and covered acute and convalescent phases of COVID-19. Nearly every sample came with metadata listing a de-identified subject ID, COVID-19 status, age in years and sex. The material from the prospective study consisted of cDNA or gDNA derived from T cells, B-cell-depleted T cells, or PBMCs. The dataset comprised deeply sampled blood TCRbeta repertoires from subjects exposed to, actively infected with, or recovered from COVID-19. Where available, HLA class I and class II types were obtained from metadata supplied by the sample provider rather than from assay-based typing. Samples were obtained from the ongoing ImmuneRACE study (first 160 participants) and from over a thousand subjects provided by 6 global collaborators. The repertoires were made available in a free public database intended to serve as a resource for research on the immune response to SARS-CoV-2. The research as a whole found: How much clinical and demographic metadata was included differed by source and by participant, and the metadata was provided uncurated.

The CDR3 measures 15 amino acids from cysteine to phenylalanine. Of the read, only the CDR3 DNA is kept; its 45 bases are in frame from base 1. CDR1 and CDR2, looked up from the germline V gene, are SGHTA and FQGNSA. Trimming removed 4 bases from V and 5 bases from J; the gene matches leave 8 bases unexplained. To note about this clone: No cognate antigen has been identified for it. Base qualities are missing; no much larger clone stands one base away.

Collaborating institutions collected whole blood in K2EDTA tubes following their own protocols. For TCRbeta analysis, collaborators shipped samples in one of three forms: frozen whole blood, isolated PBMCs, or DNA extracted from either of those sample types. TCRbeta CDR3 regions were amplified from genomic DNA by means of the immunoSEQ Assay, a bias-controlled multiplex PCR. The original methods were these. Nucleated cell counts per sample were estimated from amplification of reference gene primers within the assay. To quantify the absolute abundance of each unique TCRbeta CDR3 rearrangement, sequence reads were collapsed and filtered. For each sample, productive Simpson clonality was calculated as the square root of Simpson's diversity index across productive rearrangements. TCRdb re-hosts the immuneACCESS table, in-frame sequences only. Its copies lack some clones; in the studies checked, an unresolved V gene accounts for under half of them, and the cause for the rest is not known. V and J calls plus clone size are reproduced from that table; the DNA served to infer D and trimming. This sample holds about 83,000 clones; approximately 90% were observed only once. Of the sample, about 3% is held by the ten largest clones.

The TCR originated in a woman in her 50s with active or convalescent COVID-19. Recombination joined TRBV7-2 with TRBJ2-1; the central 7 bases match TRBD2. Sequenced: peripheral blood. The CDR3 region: CASSSSRDYHNEQFF. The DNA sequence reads TGTGCCAGCAGCTCGTCCCGGGACTACCACAATGAGCAGTTCTTC.